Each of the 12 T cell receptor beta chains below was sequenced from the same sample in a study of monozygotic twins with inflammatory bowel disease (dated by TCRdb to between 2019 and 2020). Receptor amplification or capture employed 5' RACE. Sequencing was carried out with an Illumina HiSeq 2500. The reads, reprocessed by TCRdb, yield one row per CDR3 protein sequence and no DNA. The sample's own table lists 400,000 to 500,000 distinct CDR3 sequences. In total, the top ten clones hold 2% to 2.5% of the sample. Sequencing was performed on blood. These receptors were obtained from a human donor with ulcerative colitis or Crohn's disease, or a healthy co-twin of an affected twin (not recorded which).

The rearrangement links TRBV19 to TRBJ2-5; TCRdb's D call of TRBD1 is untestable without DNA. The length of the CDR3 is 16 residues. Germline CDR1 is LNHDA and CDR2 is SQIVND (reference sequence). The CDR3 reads CASSIGRISGREPPIF.

The CDR3 sequence: CASSFTGTVNTEAFF. V gene TRBV5-6 combines with J gene TRBJ1-1; with no DNA, the TCRdb D assignment of TRBD1 cannot be verified. Germline CDR1 is SGHDT and CDR2 is YYEEEE. This CDR3 is built from 15 residues.

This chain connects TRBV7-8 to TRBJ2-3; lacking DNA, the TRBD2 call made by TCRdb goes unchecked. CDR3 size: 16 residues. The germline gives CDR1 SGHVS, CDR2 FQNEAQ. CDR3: CASSLQSLVGTDTQYF.

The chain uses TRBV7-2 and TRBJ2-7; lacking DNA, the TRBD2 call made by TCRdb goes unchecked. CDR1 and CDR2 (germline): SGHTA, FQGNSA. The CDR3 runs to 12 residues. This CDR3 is CASSLEAGFRYF.

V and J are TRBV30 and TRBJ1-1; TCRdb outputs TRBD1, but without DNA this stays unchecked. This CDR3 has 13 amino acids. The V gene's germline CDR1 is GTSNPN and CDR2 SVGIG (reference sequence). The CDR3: CAFDRGRESEAFF.

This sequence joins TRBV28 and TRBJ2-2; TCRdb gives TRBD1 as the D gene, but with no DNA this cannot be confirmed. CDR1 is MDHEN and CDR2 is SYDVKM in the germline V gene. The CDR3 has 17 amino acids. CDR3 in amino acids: CASTLLRTGTNTGELFF.

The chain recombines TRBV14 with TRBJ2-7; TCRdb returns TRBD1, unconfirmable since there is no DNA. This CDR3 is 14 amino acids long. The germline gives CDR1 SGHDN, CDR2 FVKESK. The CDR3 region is CASSQEGAPYEQYF.

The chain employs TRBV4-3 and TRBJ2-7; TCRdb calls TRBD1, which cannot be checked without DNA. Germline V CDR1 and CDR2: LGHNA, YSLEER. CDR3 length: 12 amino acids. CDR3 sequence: CASSQRGGEQYF.

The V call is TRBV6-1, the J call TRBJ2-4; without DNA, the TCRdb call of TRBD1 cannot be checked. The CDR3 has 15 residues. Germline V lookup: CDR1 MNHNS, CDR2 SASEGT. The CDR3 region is CASSEAAQGQNIQYF.

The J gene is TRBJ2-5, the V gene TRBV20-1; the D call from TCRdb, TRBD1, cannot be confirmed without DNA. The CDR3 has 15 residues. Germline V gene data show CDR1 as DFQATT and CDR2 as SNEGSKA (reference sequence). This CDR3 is CSARAPGQGKETQYF.

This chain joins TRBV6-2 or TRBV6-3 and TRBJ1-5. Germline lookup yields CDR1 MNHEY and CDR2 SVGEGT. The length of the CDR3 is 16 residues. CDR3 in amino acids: CASSQVRGTPNQPQHF.

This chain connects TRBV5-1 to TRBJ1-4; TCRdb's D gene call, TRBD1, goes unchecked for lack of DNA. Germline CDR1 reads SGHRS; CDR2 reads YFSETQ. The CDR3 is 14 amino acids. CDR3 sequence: CASSSGDTNEKLFF. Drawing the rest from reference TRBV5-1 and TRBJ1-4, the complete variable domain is KAGVTQTPRYLIKTRGQQVTLSCSPISGHRSVSWYQQTPGQGLQFLFEYFSETQRNKGNFPGRFSGRQFSNSRSEMNVSTLELGDSALYLCASSSGDTNEKLFFGSGTQLSVL.